Listed here are 30 T cell receptor beta chains from one sample, sequenced in a study of blood T cell repertoires in COVID-19. The protocol was immunoSEQ multiplex PCR, while the TCRdb copy is restricted to in-frame clones and leaves out a portion. In the table there are roughly 200,000 clones, 75% to 90% of which are singletons. Sequenced material: PBMCs or T cells enriched from blood (not recorded which). The receptors come from a man in his forties who had recovered from COVID-19.

The chain uses TRBV5-1 and TRBJ1-4; D remains ambiguous. CDR3 size: 15 residues. Germline assignment: CDR1 SGHRS and CDR2 YFSETQ. Trimming left V 4 bases short and J 7 bases short, with 17 bases between. The CDR3 coding sequence is TGCGCCAGCAGCCCTGGAGGCAGCCTGCGTGAAAAACTGTTTTTT. Translation gives CASSPGGSLREKLFF.

V is TRBV7-2 and J is TRBJ2-7; 7 bases match TRBD1. Germline V gene lookup returns CDR1 SGHTA and CDR2 FQGNSA. V trimming: 5 bases; J trimming: 6 bases; junction bases outside the gene matches: 10. The CDR3 totals 14 residues. The CDR3 coding sequence is TGTGCCAGCAGCATCGACAGGGTCGGGACCGAGCAGTACTTC. As protein: CASSIDRVGTEQYF.

V usage is TRBV25-1 and J usage is TRBJ1-1; TRBD1 matches 9 bases. This CDR3 has 15 residues. The germline V gene has CDR1 MGHDK and CDR2 SYGVNS. V dropped 4 bases and J dropped 3; count of bases not matched to a gene: 6. The DNA for the CDR3 is TGTGCCAGCAGTGCCATGGGACAGGGAGACACTGAAGCTTTCTTT. Translating it yields CASSAMGQGDTEAFF.

The chain is built from TRBV19 and TRBJ2-5; 15 bases are shared with TRBD2. Germline assignment: CDR1 LNHDA and CDR2 SQIVND (reference sequence). CDR3 length equals 17 residues. J lost 1 base, V lost 5 bases, and 5 bases had no gene match. CDR3: CASSPGLAGGLQETQYF. CDR3 DNA sequence: TGTGCCAGTAGTCCGGGACTAGCGGGGGGCCTCCAAGAGACCCAGTACTTC.

The gene calls are TRBV12-3 or TRBV12-4 and TRBJ1-5, with TRBD1 matching over 7 bases. This CDR3 comprises 13 residues. Trimming took 5 bases from V and 6 from J; bases not matched to a gene: 4. CDR3 protein: CASSPGGGQPQHF. CDR3 nucleotide sequence: TGTGCCAGCAGTCCAGGGGGAGGTCAGCCCCAGCATTTT.

The CDR3 DNA follows: TGTGCCATCAGTGAGTCGAAACAGGGAAACACTGAAGCTTTCTTT. Translation: CAISESKQGNTEAFF. V is TRBV10-3 and J is TRBJ1-1; tentatively, D is TRBD1 (6 bases). V dropped 0 bases and J dropped 2 bases, with 10 bases sitting between them. There are 15 residues in the CDR3. Germline CDR1 ENHRY, CDR2 SYGVKD.

V and J are TRBV28 and TRBJ2-6; 15 nucleotides align to TRBD2. The V and J ends lost 6 bases and 4 bases, in that order; junction bases with no gene match: 7. The CDR3 is 18 residues long. Germline CDR1 MDHEN, CDR2 SYDVKM. The CDR3 nucleotides read TGTGCCAGCAGCCCGAGGACTAGCGGGAGGGCCGGGGCCAACGTCCTGACTTTC. Translation: CASSPRTSGRAGANVLTF.

V and J are TRBV6-4 and TRBJ1-1, with TRBD1 matching 8 bases. The junction had 5 bases not matched to a gene; V was cut back by 4 bases and J by 4 bases. In germline, CDR1 is MRHNA, CDR2 SNTAGT. The CDR3 covers 14 residues. The CDR3: CASSAQGGSTEAFF. The DNA of the CDR3 is TGTGCCAGCAGTGCACAGGGGGGTAGCACTGAAGCTTTCTTT.

J is TRBJ1-4 and V is TRBV11-3; possibly TRBD1 for D (5 bases). V dropped 5 bases and J dropped 2 bases, with 12 bases sitting between them. Per the germline V gene, CDR1 is SGHNT and CDR2 is YENEEA. This CDR3 spans 15 amino acids. The CDR3 sequence: CASSIDSSTNEKLFF. CDR3 bases: TGTGCCAGCAGCATCGACAGCAGTACTAATGAAAAACTGTTTTTT.

The genes are TRBV5-1 and TRBJ1-4; 7 bases align to TRBD1. The CDR3 is made up of 16 amino acids. The J segment lost 4 bases and the V segment lost 0 bases, leaving 6 bases of the junction unmatched. Germline CDR1 reads SGHRS; CDR2 reads YFSETQ. The CDR3 region is CASSLARQGGNEKLFF. In DNA, the CDR3 is TGCGCCAGCAGCTTGGCCCGACAGGGTGGTAATGAAAAACTGTTTTTT.

This rearrangement joins TRBV28 to TRBJ2-1; tentatively, D is TRBD2 (6 bases). The length of the CDR3 is 16 residues. Germline V CDR1 and CDR2: MDHEN, SYDVKM. V gave up 5 bases and J gave up 4 bases, with 18 bases separating them. DNA of the CDR3: TGTGCCAGCAGTGTCCCGTCAGGGCGGGGTTACAATGAGCAGTTCTTC. Protein product: CASSVPSGRGYNEQFF.

This clone has only a few counts. The CDR3 reads CATSDRQGTSSGNTIYF. The CDR3 DNA is TGTGCCACCAGTGATAGGCAGGGGACCAGCTCTGGAAACACCATATATTTT. The rearrangement links TRBV24-1 to TRBJ1-3, with D possibly being TRBD1 (6 bases). CDR3 length: 17 residues. V was cut by 3 bases and J by 0 bases, with 14 bases left in between. The germline V gene has CDR1 KGHDR and CDR2 SFDVKD.

This chain connects TRBV5-1 to TRBJ2-7, with TRBD1 identical over 9 bases. This CDR3 contains 14 residues. Germline V CDR1 and CDR2: SGHRS, YFSETQ. After removal of 4 bases from V and 6 bases from J, the junction contained 8 bases not matched to a gene. The CDR3 sequence: CASSIDQGQGEQYF. The DNA for the CDR3 is TGCGCCAGCAGCATAGACCAGGGACAGGGCGAGCAGTACTTC. The entire variable domain, with the rest obtained from reference TRBV5-1 and TRBJ2-7, is as follows: KAGVTQTPRYLIKTRGQQVTLSCSPISGHRSVSWYQQTPGQGLQFLFEYFSETQRNKGNFPGRFSGRQFSNSRSEMNVSTLELGDSALYLCASSIDQGQGEQYFGPGTRLTVT.

A single count supports this clone. The chain combines TRBV28 with TRBJ1-5; 7 nucleotides agree with TRBD1. The V segment lost 8 bases and the J segment 2 bases; nucleotides outside the gene matches: 3. This CDR3 contains 13 residues. Germline V gene lookup returns CDR1 MDHEN and CDR2 SYDVKM. This CDR3 is CASDRDRNQPQHF. The CDR3 nucleotides read TGTGCCAGCGACAGGGACCGCAATCAGCCCCAGCATTTT.

A single count supports this clone. The V and J genes are TRBV5-1 and TRBJ1-6, with D unclear. The CDR3 covers 13 residues. V lost 5 bases and J lost 7, with 10 bases in between. Germline CDR1 SGHRS, CDR2 YFSETQ. The CDR3 DNA reads TGCGCCAGCAGATCGGAGGAGAATTCACCCCTCCACTTT. Its translation: CASRSEENSPLHF. The entire variable domain, with the rest obtained from reference TRBV5-1 and TRBJ1-6, is as follows: KAGVTQTPRYLIKTRGQQVTLSCSPISGHRSVSWYQQTPGQGLQFLFEYFSETQRNKGNFPGRFSGRQFSNSRSEMNVSTLELGDSALYLCASRSEENSPLHFGNGTRLTVT.

The chain carries TRBV2 and TRBJ2-7; D is uncertain. The V and J ends lost 7 bases and 6 bases respectively, with 7 bases between them. There are 10 residues in the CDR3. Germline V gene data show CDR1 as SNHLY and CDR2 as FYNNEI. CDR3 sequence reads: CASTIAEQYF. For the CDR3, the DNA is TGTGCCAGCACAATAGCCGAGCAGTACTTC.

The V gene is TRBV7-9, the J gene TRBJ1-2, with 9 nucleotides matching TRBD1. The junction had 5 bases not matched to a gene; V was cut back by 4 bases and J by 8 bases. CDR3 length: 13 residues. CDR1 is SEHNR and CDR2 is FQNEAQ in the germline V gene (reference sequence). The CDR3 loop is CASSSGQGSGYTF. Here the CDR3 DNA reads TGTGCCAGCAGCTCGGGACAGGGATCCGGCTACACCTTC.

This sequence joins TRBV7-5 and TRBJ1-5; no check of the table's D call, TRBD1, against the DNA was made. TRBV7-5 is flagged as a pseudogene. The length of the CDR3 is 18 residues. CDR3 nucleotides: TGTGCCAGAAGCAAACACTACCGGGACAGGGGTCCTAATCAGCCCCAGCATTTT. Translated, it gives CARSKHYRDRGPNQPQHF.

The chain has TRBV5-5 and TRBJ1-3; the D is unclear. V gave up 4 bases and J gave up 0 bases, with 17 bases separating them. There are 17 residues in the CDR3. The germline CDR1 and CDR2 sequences are SGHKS and YYEKEE (reference sequence). The CDR3 protein is CASSLEALKHSGNTIYF. CDR3 nucleotide sequence: TGTGCCAGCAGCCTCGAGGCTCTTAAACACTCTGGAAACACCATATATTTT.

This clone turned up a few times. J is TRBJ1-3 and V is TRBV6-6; the D is unclear. The germline CDR1 and CDR2 sequences are MNHNY and SVGAGI (reference sequence). The length of the CDR3 is 16 residues. Trimming cost V 7 bases and J 0 bases, with 16 bases left between them. The CDR3: CASTYVQAHSGNTIYF. Here the CDR3 DNA reads TGTGCCAGCACCTACGTCCAGGCCCACTCTGGAAACACCATATATTTT.

V and J are TRBV3-1 (or the pseudogene TRBV3-2) and TRBJ2-2; tentative D call: TRBD2 (5 bases). Germline V lookup: CDR1 LGHDT, CDR2 YNNKEL (reference sequence). V was clipped by 4 bases and J by 6 bases, with 12 bases between them. CDR3 length: 14 amino acids. In nucleotides, the CDR3 is TGTGCCAGCAGCCCCAAGAACGGGGCCGGGGAGCTGTTTTTT. Its protein product is CASSPKNGAGELFF.

The J gene is TRBJ1-6, the V gene TRBV23-1; perhaps TRBD1 as D (5 bases). TRBV23-1 is reported as an ORF; its role is uncertain. The CDR3 runs 18 residues. Trimming stripped 9 bases from V and 0 bases from J, with 21 bases between. The CDR3 nucleotides read TGCGCCAGACTGTCCAGGAGGGGCCGGAGCTCCTATAATTCACCCCTCCACTTT. Protein sequence: CARLSRRGRSSYNSPLHF.

The chain links TRBV7-2 to TRBJ1-6, with D unclear. Germline CDR1 SGHTA, CDR2 FQGNSA. The V end was cut by 2 bases, the J end by 8 bases, with 13 bases between. The CDR3 extends over 15 amino acids. CDR3 sequence (DNA): TGTGCCAGCAGCTTATCGTCCGGGAGGGATTCACCCCTCCACTTT. This gives the protein CASSLSSGRDSPLHF. The full variable domain, with the rest looked up from reference TRBV7-2 and TRBJ1-6, is GAGVSQSPSNKVTEKGKDVELRCDPISGHTALYWYRQSLGQGLEFLIYFQGNSAPDKSGLPSDRFSAERTGGSVSTLTIQRTQQEDSAVYLCASSLSSGRDSPLHFGNGTRLTVT.

The J gene is TRBJ2-3, the V gene TRBV5-5; no reliable D call. The V gene lost 0 bases and the J gene lost 4 bases, with 12 bases spanning the gap. Germline CDR1 is SGHKS and CDR2 is YYEKEE (reference sequence). The length of the CDR3 is 15 residues. The CDR3 DNA is TGTGCCAGCAGCTTGGGACGCTTAACAGCAGATACGCAGTATTTT. Residues: CASSLGRLTADTQYF.

The chain recombines TRBV19 with TRBJ2-2; D is undetermined. Germline CDR1 reads LNHDA; CDR2 reads SQIVND (reference sequence). V was shortened by 4 bases and J by 0 bases, with 12 bases between the two germline ends. The CDR3 has 16 residues. The CDR3 spells CASSNIENANTGELFF. CDR3 coding DNA: TGTGCCAGTAGTAATATCGAGAACGCGAACACCGGGGAGCTGTTTTTT.

The CDR3 coding sequence is TGTGCCAGCAGTACAGCGGGGCTTTACGAGCAGTACTTC. Translating it yields CASSTAGLYEQYF. V and J are TRBV7-9 and TRBJ2-7; 7 bases align to TRBD2. V was clipped by 6 bases and J by 4 bases; unmatched bases: 6. This CDR3 is built from 13 residues. Germline-derived CDR1 and CDR2 are SEHNR and FQNEAQ (reference sequence).

This rearrangement joins TRBV28 to TRBJ2-3; TRBD2 matches at 7 bases. CDR1 is MDHEN and CDR2 is SYDVKM in the germline V gene. The CDR3 extends over 15 amino acids. Losses at the gene ends were 5 bases for V and 4 bases for J; bases not matched to a gene: 9. CDR3 in amino acids: CASSPGLVGADTQYF. The CDR3 coding sequence is TGTGCCAGCAGTCCCGGACTAGTCGGGGCAGATACGCAGTATTTT.

V and J are TRBV11-2 and TRBJ2-2, with 11 bases identical to TRBD2. Germline CDR1 SGHAT, CDR2 FQNNGV. The CDR3 runs to 16 residues. V lost 3 bases to trimming and J lost 4 bases; unmatched junction nucleotides: 4. The CDR3, as DNA: TGTGCCAGCAGCTTTAGCGGGGGGGCCCGCACCGGGGAGCTGTTTTTT. Translated: CASSFSGGARTGELFF.

The gene calls are TRBV11-3 and TRBJ2-7; 7 bases align to TRBD1. Germline V CDR1 and CDR2: SGHNT, YENEEA. V shed 2 bases and J 4 bases; nucleotides not matched to a gene: 8. The CDR3 is 15 residues long. The CDR3 reads CASSLYPGQSYEQYF. The DNA for the CDR3 is TGTGCCAGCAGCTTATATCCGGGACAGAGTTACGAGCAGTACTTC.

The chain employs TRBV11-3 and TRBJ2-1; D is perhaps TRBD2 (5 bases). Germline CDR1 reads SGHNT; CDR2 reads YENEEA. This CDR3 contains 15 residues. Trimming took off 5 bases at V and 4 bases at J, with 15 bases between the two ends. Written as DNA, the CDR3 is TGTGCCAGCAGCCAAACCCCACGGGAATACAATGAGCAGTTCTTC. Its protein product is CASSQTPREYNEQFF.